This T cell receptor (beta chain) was identified in a study of a mutant IDH1 vaccine in newly diagnosed glioma. Looking at the study overall: Vaccines were first given 4-6 weeks after radiotherapy alone, or with temozolomide cycles. Before enrollment, patients got radiotherapy alone, temozolomide alone, or mostly the combination.

The germline V gene has CDR1 LGHNA and CDR2 YNFKEQ. V shed 0 bases and J shed 3 bases, with 20 bases lying between them. The CDR3 is made up of 18 amino acids. The time point was: week 35, safety follow-up. What each vaccine dose contained was 300 ug of mutant IDH1 20-mer peptide, accompanied by topical imiquimod. Astrocytomas that were new, WHO grade 3 or 4, IDH1-mutant and ATRX-lost were present in the donors. Repertoires were generated with immunoSEQ multiplex PCR, while TCRdb's copy carries only in-frame clones and drops some. The sample has about 74,000 clones; more than 75% are singletons. This clone was observed a single time. Its antigen is still unknown. Study-wide points: The study observed vaccine-induced immune responses in roughly 93% of patients.

This chain uses TRBV4-2 with TRBJ2-5; D remains unclear. This sample comprised PBMCs, obtained from a glioma patient whose treatment included an IDH1 peptide vaccine. This receptor was taken from a man aged 25 to 40 with glioma. Here the CDR3 reads CASSQDPKALTSEETQYF. For the CDR3, the DNA is TGTGCCAGCAGCCAAGATCCAAAGGCGCTAACTTCGGAAGAGACCCAGTACTTC.